What follows is one T cell receptor beta chain and its context. The antigen remains undetermined. The protocol was immunoSEQ multiplex PCR, while the TCRdb copy is restricted to in-frame clones and leaves out a portion. The table includes about 130,000 clones, around three quarters detected once. This specimen belongs to a study of cytotoxic CD8 clonotypes in ibrutinib-treated CLL. In the study overall: Following treatment for a median roughly 12 months, range 6 to 36, response samples were then taken. Samples had a mean of 255,043 productive templates and tens of thousands of productive rearrangements. Whole-study results and caveats: Against age-matched healthy donors, baseline clonality ran higher and tracked circulating CD8+ T-cell counts. On treatment, the uncommon public clonotypes contracted or remained stable.

This specimen consisted of PBMCs, obtained after 12 months of ibrutinib treatment. The receptor's source is a human donor with chronic lymphocytic leukemia.

CDR3 loop: CASSQEGGNSYNEQFF. CDR3 in DNA: TGTGCCAGCAGCCAAGAGGGGGGTAACTCCTACAATGAGCAGTTCTTC. The chain uses TRBV4-2 and TRBJ2-1; D possibly corresponds to TRBD2 (6 bases). The CDR3 is 16 residues long. The V gene's germline CDR1 is LGHNA and CDR2 YNFKEQ. Trimming took 0 bases from V and 0 from J, leaving 9 bases between them.